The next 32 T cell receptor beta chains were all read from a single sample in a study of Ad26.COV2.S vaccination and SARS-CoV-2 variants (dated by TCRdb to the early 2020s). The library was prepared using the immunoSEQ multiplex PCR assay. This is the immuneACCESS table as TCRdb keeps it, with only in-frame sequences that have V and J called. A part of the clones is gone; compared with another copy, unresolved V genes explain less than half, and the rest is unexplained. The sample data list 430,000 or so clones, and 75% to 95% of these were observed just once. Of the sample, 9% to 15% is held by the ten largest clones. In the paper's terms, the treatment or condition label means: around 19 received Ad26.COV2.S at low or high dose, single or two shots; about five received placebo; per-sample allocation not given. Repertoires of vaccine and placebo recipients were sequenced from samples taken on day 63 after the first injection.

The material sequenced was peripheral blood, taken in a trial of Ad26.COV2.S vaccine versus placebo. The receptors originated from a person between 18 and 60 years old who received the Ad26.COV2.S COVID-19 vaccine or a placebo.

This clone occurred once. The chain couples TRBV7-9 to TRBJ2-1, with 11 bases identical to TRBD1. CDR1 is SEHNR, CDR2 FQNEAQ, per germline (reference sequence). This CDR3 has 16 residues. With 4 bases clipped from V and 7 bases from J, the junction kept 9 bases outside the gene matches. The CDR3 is CASSSPGQGAGNEQFF. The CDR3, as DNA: TGTGCCAGCAGCTCACCCGGACAGGGGGCGGGAAATGAGCAGTTCTTC.

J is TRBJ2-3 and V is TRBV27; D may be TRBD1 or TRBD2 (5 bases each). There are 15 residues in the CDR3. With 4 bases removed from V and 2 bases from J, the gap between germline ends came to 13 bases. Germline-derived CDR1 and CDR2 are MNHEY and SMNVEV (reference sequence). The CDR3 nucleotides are TGTGCCAGCAGTTCAGCCGGGACCCTCACAGATACGCAGTATTTT. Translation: CASSSAGTLTDTQYF.

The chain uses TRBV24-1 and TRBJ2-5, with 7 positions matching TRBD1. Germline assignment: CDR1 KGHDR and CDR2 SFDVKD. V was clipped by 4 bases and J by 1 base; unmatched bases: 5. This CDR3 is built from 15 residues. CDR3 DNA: TGTGCCACCAGTGACCCCGGGGACAGCCAAGAGACCCAGTACTTC. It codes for CATSDPGDSQETQYF.

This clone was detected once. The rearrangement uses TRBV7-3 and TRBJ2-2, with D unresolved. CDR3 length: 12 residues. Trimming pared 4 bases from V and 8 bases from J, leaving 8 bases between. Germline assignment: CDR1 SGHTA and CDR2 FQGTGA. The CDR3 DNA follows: TGTGCCAGCAGCTCGTTTACGGGGGAGCTGTTTTTT. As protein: CASSSFTGELFF.

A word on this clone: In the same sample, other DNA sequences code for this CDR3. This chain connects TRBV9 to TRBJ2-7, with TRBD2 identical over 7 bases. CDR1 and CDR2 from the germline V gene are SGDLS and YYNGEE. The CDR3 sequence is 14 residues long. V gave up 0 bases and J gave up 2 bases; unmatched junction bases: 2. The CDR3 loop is CASSVAGGPYEQYF. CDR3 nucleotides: TGTGCCAGCAGCGTAGCGGGAGGCCCCTACGAGCAGTACTTC.

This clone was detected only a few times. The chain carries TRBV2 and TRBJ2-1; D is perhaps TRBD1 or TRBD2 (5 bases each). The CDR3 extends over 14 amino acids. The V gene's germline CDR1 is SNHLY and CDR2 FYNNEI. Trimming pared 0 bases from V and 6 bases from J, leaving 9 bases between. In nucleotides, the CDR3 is TGTGCCAGCAGTGAAGCGGGACGGATCAATGAGCAGTTCTTC. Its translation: CASSEAGRINEQFF.

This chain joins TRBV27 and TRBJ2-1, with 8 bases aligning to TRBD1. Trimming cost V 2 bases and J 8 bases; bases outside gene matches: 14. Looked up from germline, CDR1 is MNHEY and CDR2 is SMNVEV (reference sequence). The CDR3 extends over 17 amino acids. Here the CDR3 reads CASSLGLPDRALHEQFF. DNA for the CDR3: TGTGCCAGCAGTTTAGGCCTCCCGGACAGGGCCCTCCATGAGCAGTTCTTC.

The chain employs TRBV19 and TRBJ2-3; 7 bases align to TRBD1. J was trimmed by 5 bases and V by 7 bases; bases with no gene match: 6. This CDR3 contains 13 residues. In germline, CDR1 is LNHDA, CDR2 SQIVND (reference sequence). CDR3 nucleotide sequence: TGTGCCAGTAAAGACAGGGTCGGAGATACGCAGTATTTT. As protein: CASKDRVGDTQYF.

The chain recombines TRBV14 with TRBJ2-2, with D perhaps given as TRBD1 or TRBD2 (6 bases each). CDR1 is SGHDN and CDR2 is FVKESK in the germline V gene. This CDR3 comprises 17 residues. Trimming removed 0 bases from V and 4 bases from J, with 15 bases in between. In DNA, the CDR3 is TGTGCCAGCAGCCAAGATCCCGGGGGCGAGGGCACCGGGGAGCTGTTTTTT. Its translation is CASSQDPGGEGTGELFF.

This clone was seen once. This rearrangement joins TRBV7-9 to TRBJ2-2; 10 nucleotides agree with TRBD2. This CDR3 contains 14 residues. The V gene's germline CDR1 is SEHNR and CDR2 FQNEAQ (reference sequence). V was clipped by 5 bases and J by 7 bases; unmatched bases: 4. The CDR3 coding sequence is TGTGCCAGCAGCCTCGGGACTAGCGACGGGGAGCTGTTTTTT. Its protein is CASSLGTSDGELFF.

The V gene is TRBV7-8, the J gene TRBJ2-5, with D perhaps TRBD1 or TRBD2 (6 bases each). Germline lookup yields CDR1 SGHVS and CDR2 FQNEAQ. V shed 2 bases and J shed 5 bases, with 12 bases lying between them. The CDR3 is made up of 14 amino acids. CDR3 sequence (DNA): TGTGCCAGCAGCTTATTTGGGGGGCAGGAGACCCAGTACTTC. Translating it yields CASSLFGGQETQYF. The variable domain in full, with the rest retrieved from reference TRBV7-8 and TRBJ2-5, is GAGVSQSPRYKVAKRGQDVALRCDPISGHVSLFWYQQALGQGPEFLTYFQNEAQLDKSGLPSDRFFAERPEGSVSTLKIQRTQQEDSAVYLCASSLFGGQETQYFGPGTRLLVL.

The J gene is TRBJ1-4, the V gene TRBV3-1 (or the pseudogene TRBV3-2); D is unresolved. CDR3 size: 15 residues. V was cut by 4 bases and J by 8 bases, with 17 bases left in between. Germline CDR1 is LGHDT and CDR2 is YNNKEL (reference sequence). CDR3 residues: CASSPKGGIGEKLFF. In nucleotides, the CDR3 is TGTGCCAGCAGCCCCAAGGGCGGGATAGGGGAAAAACTGTTTTTT.

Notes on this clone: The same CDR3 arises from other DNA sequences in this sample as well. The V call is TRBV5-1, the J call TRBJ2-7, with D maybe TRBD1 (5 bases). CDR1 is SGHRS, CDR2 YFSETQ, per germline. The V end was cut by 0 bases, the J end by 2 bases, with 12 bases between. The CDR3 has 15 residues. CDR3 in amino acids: CASSLAPGQTYEQYF. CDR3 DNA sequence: TGCGCCAGCAGCTTGGCCCCAGGGCAGACCTACGAGCAGTACTTC.

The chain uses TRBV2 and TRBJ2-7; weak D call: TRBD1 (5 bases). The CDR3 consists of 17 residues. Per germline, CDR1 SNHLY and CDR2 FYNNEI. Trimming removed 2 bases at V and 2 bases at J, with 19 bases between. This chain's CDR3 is CASSEMTAGLIAYEQYF. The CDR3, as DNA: TGTGCCAGCAGTGAAATGACAGCCGGGCTGATAGCCTACGAGCAGTACTTC.

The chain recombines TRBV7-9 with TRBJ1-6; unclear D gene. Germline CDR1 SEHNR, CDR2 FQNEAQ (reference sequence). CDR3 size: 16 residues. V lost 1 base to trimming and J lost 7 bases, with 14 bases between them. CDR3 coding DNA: TGTGCCAGCAGCTTAGGCAGCATATTGGAAAATTCACCCCTCCACTTT. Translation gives CASSLGSILENSPLHF. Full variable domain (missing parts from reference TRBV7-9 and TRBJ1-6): DTGVSQNPRHKITKRGQNVTFRCDPISEHNRLYWYRQTLGQGPEFLTYFQNEAQLEKSRLLSDRFSAERPKGSFSTLEIQRTEQGDSAMYLCASSLGSILENSPLHFGNGTRLTVT.

The CDR3 sequence is CSASPAGGLTYYEQYF. The DNA of the CDR3 is TGCAGTGCTAGTCCCGCGGGGGGGTTGACTTACTACGAGCAGTACTTC. The chain joins TRBV20-1 to TRBJ2-7; TRBD2 agrees at 9 bases. The CDR3 loop spans 16 amino acids. Per the germline V gene, CDR1 is DFQATT and CDR2 is SNEGSKA (reference sequence). V dropped 3 bases and J dropped 3; count of bases not matched to a gene: 12.

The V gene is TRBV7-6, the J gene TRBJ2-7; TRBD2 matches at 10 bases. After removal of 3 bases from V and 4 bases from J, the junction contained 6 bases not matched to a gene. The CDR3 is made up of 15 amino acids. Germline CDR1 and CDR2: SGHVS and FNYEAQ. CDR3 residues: CASSLFSGRLYEQYF. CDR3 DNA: TGTGCCAGCAGCTTGTTTAGCGGGAGGCTTTACGAGCAGTACTTC.

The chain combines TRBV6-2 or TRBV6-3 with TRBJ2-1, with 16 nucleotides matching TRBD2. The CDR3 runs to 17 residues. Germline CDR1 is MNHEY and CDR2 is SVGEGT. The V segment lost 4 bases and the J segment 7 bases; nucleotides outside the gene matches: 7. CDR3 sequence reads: CASSLRGLAGGWNEQFF. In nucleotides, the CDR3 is TGTGCCAGCAGTTTGAGGGGACTAGCGGGAGGGTGGAATGAGCAGTTCTTC.

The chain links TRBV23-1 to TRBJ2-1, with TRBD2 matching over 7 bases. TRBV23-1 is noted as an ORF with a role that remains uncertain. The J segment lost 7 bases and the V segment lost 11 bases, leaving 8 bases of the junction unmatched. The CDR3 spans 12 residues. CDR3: CAAVFGGNEQFF. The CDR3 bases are TGCGCCGCCGTCTTCGGGGGGAATGAGCAGTTCTTC.

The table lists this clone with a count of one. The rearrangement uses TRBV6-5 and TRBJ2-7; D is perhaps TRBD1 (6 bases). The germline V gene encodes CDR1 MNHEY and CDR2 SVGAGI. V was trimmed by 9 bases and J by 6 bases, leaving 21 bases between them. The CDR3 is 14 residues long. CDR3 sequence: CASGCWTVLCEQYF. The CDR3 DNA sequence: TGTGCCAGTGGCTGTTGGACAGTGTTATGCGAGCAGTACTTC.

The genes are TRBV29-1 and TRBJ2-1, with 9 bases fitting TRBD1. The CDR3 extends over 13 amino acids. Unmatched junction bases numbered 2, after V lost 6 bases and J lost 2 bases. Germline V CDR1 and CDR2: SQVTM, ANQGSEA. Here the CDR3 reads CSVGQGPYNEQFF. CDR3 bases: TGCAGCGTAGGACAGGGGCCCTACAATGAGCAGTTCTTC.

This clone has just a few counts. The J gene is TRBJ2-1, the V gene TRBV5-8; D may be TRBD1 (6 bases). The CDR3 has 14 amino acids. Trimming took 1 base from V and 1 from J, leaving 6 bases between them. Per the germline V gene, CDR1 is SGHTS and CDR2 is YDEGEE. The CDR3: CASSLTGSYNEQFF. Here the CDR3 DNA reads TGTGCCAGCAGCTTGACAGGGTCCTACAATGAGCAGTTCTTC.

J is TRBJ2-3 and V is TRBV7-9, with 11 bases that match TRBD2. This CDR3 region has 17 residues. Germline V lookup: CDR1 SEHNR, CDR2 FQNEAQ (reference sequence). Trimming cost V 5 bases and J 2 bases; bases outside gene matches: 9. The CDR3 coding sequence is TGTGCCAGCAGCCCTACCTGGGGACTAGCGGACACAGATACGCAGTATTTT. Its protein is CASSPTWGLADTDTQYF.

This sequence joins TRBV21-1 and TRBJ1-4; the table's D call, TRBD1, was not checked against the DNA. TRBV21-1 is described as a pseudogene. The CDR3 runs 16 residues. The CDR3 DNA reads TGTGCCAGCGGGGGCAGGGATCCCGCAACTAATGAAAAACTGTTTTTT. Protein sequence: CASGGRDPATNEKLFF.

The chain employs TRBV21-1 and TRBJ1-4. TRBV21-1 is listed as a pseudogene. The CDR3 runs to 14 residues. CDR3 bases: TGTGCCAGCAGCTACGGGACGGAGCTTGAAAAACTGTTTTTT. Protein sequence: CASSYGTELEKLFF.

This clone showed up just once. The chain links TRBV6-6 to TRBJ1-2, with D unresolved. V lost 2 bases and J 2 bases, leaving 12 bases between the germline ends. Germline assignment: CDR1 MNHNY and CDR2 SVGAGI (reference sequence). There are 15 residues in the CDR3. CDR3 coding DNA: TGTGCCAGCAGTTACCAAGCAGTTACAAACTATGGCTACACCTTC. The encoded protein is CASSYQAVTNYGYTF.

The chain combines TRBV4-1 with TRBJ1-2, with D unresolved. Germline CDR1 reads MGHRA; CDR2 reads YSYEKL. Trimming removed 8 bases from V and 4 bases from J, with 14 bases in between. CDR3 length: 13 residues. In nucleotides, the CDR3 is TGCGCCAGCGGCGCCCCCGCCACCTATGGCTACACCTTC. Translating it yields CASGAPATYGYTF.

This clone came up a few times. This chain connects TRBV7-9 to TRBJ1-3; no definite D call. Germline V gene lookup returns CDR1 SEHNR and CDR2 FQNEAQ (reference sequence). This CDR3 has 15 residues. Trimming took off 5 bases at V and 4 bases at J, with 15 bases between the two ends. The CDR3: CASSPPGSAGNTIYF. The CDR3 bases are TGTGCCAGCAGCCCTCCAGGATCGGCCGGAAACACCATATATTTT.

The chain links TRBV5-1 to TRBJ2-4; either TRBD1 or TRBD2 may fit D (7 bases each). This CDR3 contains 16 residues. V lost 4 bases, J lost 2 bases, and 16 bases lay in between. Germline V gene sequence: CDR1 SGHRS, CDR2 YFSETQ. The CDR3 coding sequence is TGCGCCAGCAGCCCCAGGGGGGAGGGCCCCAAAAACATTCAGTACTTC. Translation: CASSPRGEGPKNIQYF.

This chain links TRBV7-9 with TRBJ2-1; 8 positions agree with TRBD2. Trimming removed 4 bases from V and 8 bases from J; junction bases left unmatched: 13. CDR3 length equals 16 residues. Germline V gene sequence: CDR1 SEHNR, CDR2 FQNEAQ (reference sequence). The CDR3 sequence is CASSSPSQRESHEQFF. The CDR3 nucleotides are TGTGCCAGCAGCTCCCCCTCCCAGCGGGAGAGCCATGAGCAGTTCTTC.

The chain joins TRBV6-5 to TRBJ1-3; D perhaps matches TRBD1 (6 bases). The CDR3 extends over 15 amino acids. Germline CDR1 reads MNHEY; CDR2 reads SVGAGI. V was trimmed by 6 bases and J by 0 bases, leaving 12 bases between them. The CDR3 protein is CASRAGARSGNTIYF. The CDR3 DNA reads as TGTGCCAGCAGGGCAGGGGCCCGCTCTGGAAACACCATATATTTT.

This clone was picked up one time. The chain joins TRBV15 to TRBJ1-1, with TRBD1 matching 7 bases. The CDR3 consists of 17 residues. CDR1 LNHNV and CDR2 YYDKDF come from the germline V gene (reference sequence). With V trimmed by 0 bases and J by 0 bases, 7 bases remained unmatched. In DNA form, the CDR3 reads TGTGCCACCAGCAGAGACCCACGGACAGGACTGAACACTGAAGCTTTCTTT. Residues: CATSRDPRTGLNTEAFF.